One sample yielded the 32 T cell receptor beta chains listed below, sequenced in a study of siplizumab effects on memory and regulatory T cells. Here immunoSEQ multiplex PCR was the method, and the copy in TCRdb shows in-frame clones only, minus some. The sample includes 85,000 to 130,000 clones, 75% to 95% seen only once; the top ten take more than 2.5%. The material sequenced was CD4+ T cells sorted from blood. These TCRs come from a human donor in good health. Some clones in this sample may be carry-over from other donors' samples.

This clone has just a few counts. V is TRBV27 and J is TRBJ2-2, with D unclear. V dropped 8 bases and J dropped 2 bases, with 12 bases sitting between them. Germline-derived CDR1 and CDR2 are MNHEY and SMNVEV (reference sequence). This CDR3 region has 14 residues. This CDR3 is CASASSYNTGELFF. CDR3 nucleotides: TGTGCCAGCGCATCTAGTTACAACACCGGGGAGCTGTTTTTT.

This chain joins TRBV11-3 and TRBJ2-1; 7 positions agree with TRBD2. CDR3 length: 16 amino acids. Germline V lookup: CDR1 SGHNT, CDR2 YENEEA. V gave up 3 bases and J gave up 2 bases; unmatched junction bases: 7. The chain's CDR3 is CASSLTSGIPYNEQFF. CDR3 DNA: TGTGCCAGCAGCTTGACGAGCGGGATTCCCTACAATGAGCAGTTCTTC. Full variable domain (remainder filled in from reference TRBV11-3 and TRBJ2-1): EAGVVQSPRYKIIEKKQPVAFWCNPISGHNTLYWYLQNLGQGPELLIRYENEEAVDDSQLPKDRFSAERLKGVDSTLKIQPAELGDSAVYLCASSLTSGIPYNEQFFGPGTRLTVL.

In this sample, this clone turned up a few times. J is TRBJ1-2 and V is TRBV2, with a tentative D call TRBD1 (6 bases). The CDR3 covers 13 residues. V was clipped by 4 bases and J by 5 bases, with 11 bases between them. The germline CDR1 and CDR2 sequences are SNHLY and FYNNEI. The CDR3 reads CASSGTVRYGYTF. The CDR3, as DNA: TGTGCCAGCAGTGGGACAGTAAGATATGGCTACACCTTC.

This clone was detected only a few times. The chain employs TRBV18 and TRBJ2-1; tentatively, D is TRBD2 (5 bases). This CDR3 is 16 amino acids long. Germline CDR1 KGHSH, CDR2 LQKENI. V lost 3 bases and J 2 bases, leaving 14 bases between the germline ends. CDR3 nucleotide sequence: TGTGCCAGCTCACCCCCCATGTCAGCGGCCTACAATGAGCAGTTCTTC. Its translation: CASSPPMSAAYNEQFF.

V usage is TRBV25-1 and J usage is TRBJ1-2, with D unresolved. CDR1 MGHDK and CDR2 SYGVNS come from the germline V gene. The length of the CDR3 is 11 residues. Trimming stripped 8 bases from V and 9 bases from J, with 13 bases between. This chain's CDR3 is CASGRGSRYTF. The CDR3 bases are TGTGCCAGCGGCCGCGGGTCTCGCTACACCTTC.

This clone was seen only a few times. The chain couples TRBV10-1 to TRBJ2-5; 8 positions match TRBD1. This CDR3 region has 15 residues. In germline, CDR1 is WNHNN, CDR2 SYGVQD (reference sequence). Germline trimming cut 5 bases from V and 1 base from J; bases unmatched to any gene: 6. The CDR3 loop is CASSPRTGPQETQYF. DNA for the CDR3: TGCGCCAGCAGTCCTCGGACAGGGCCCCAAGAGACCCAGTACTTC.

The chain is built from TRBV11-3 and TRBJ2-1, with D unresolved. Trimming stripped 4 bases from V and 8 bases from J, with 9 bases between. The germline gives CDR1 SGHNT, CDR2 YENEEA. CDR3 size: 12 residues. The chain's CDR3 is CASSSNFDEQFF. The CDR3 bases are TGTGCCAGCAGCTCGAATTTCGATGAGCAGTTCTTC.

The chain combines TRBV4-1 with TRBJ2-2; 7 bases fit TRBD1. V dropped 5 bases and J dropped 0; count of bases not matched to a gene: 3. CDR1 is MGHRA, CDR2 YSYEKL, per germline. This CDR3 has 15 residues. The CDR3 nucleotides are TGCGCCAGCAGCAAAGGGACAGCGAACACCGGGGAGCTGTTTTTT. As protein: CASSKGTANTGELFF.

This chain connects TRBV5-1 to TRBJ1-1, with D maybe TRBD1 (5 bases). Germline CDR1 and CDR2: SGHRS and YFSETQ. The CDR3 loop spans 17 amino acids. V dropped 0 bases and J dropped 1 base, with 16 bases sitting between them. CDR3 residues: CASSLAFGGRQNTEAFF. CDR3 nucleotide sequence: TGCGCCAGCAGCTTGGCTTTCGGGGGTCGCCAGAACACTGAAGCTTTCTTT.

The J gene is TRBJ1-4, the V gene TRBV7-9; D possibly corresponds to TRBD1 (6 bases). This CDR3 is 15 amino acids long. Germline assignment: CDR1 SEHNR and CDR2 FQNEAQ (reference sequence). The V end lost 4 bases, the J end lost 8 bases, and 17 bases lay between the germline ends. The DNA for the CDR3 is TGTGCCAGCAGCTCTGGGGGGGCTCGAGGAGAAAAACTGTTTTTT. Translating gives CASSSGGARGEKLFF.

The V and J genes are TRBV19 and TRBJ1-1; the D is unclear. Trimming shortened V by 5 bases and J by 3 bases, and 13 bases separated the two germline ends. This CDR3 region has 14 residues. Germline V gene lookup returns CDR1 LNHDA and CDR2 SQIVND (reference sequence). The CDR3 DNA follows: TGTGCCAGTAGTCTCGACGGAAGGTACACTGAAGCTTTCTTT. Translation: CASSLDGRYTEAFF.

The chain combines TRBV6-1 with TRBJ2-7; D may be TRBD1 (5 bases). The CDR3 is 14 amino acids. Trimming left V 4 bases short and J 6 bases short, with 16 bases between. Germline V gene lookup returns CDR1 MNHNS and CDR2 SASEGT. CDR3 sequence: CASSVSVGAAEQYF. CDR3 DNA: TGTGCCAGCAGTGTATCGGTAGGGGCAGCCGAGCAGTACTTC.

The V and J genes are TRBV28 and TRBJ2-6, with unresolved D. Germline V gene lookup returns CDR1 MDHEN and CDR2 SYDVKM. The CDR3 consists of 15 residues. V was trimmed by 5 bases and J by 0 bases, leaving 8 bases between them. The CDR3 DNA reads as TGTGCCAGCAGTCAACATAGCTCTGGGGCCAACGTCCTGACTTTC. Translated: CASSQHSSGANVLTF.

The rearrangement links TRBV5-1 to TRBJ2-1, with 11 bases that match TRBD2. This CDR3 has 15 residues. V was clipped by 0 bases and J by 6 bases; unmatched bases: 2. Germline assignment: CDR1 SGHRS and CDR2 YFSETQ. The CDR3 DNA reads as TGCGCCAGCAGCTTGGGACTAGCGGGACCCAATGAGCAGTTCTTC. Its translation is CASSLGLAGPNEQFF.

Points on this clone: At one end, the junction sequence differs from germline, possibly due to a read error. This chain joins TRBV15 and TRBJ2-3, with 10 positions matching TRBD1. The CDR3 length is 15 residues. Germline CDR1 LNHNV, CDR2 YYDKDF (reference sequence). The CDR3 protein is CATSGDRGQLDTQYF. The CDR3 bases are TGTGCCACCAGCGGAGACAGGGGGCAGTTAGATACGCAGTATTTT.

In DNA form, the CDR3 reads TGTGCCAGCACCTCCGACCGATGGGAGACCCAGTACTTC. Its translation is CASTSDRWETQYF. This sequence joins TRBV5-6 and TRBJ2-5; D gene unclear. Germline CDR1 is SGHDT and CDR2 is YYEEEE. The V end was cut by 6 bases, the J end by 5 bases, with 14 bases between. The CDR3 extends over 13 amino acids.

This clone was counted a few times. J is TRBJ2-7 and V is TRBV4-2; D remains ambiguous. V lost 0 bases to trimming and J lost 2 bases, with 8 bases between them. The germline V gene has CDR1 LGHNA and CDR2 YNFKEQ. The CDR3 totals 14 residues. The DNA of the CDR3 is TGTGCCAGCAGCCAAGATTATGTGGCCTACGAGCAGTACTTC. Translation gives CASSQDYVAYEQYF.

The rearrangement links TRBV10-3 to TRBJ2-7; TRBD2 agrees at 10 bases. Germline loops: CDR1 ENHRY, CDR2 SYGVKD. V lost 5 bases, J lost 5 bases, and 3 bases stayed unmatched. There are 13 residues in the CDR3. The DNA of the CDR3 is TGTGCCATCAGTCTAGCGGGAGTAGACGAGCAGTACTTC. It encodes CAISLAGVDEQYF.

This clone showed up just once. The V call is TRBV7-2, the J call TRBJ2-5; 8 positions match TRBD1. Germline CDR1 reads SGHTA; CDR2 reads FQGNSA. V trimming: 5 bases; J trimming: 6 bases; junction bases outside the gene matches: 11. The CDR3 covers 15 residues. CDR3 bases: TGTGCCAGCAGCAAGGGCGCAGGGGGCGCGAAGACCCAGTACTTC. Translated, it gives CASSKGAGGAKTQYF.

The chain couples TRBV15 to TRBJ2-3; weak D call: TRBD2 (6 bases). Germline CDR1 reads LNHNV; CDR2 reads YYDKDF (reference sequence). V was pared by 1 base and J by 3 bases, with 17 bases between. The CDR3 runs 17 residues. CDR3 bases: TGTGCCACCAGCAGAGGTGGGGGTAGCGGCTTTACAGATACGCAGTATTTT. It encodes CATSRGGGSGFTDTQYF. Together with reference TRBV15 and TRBJ2-3, the CDR3 gives the full variable domain: DAMVIQNPRYQVTQFGKPVTLSCSQTLNHNVMYWYQQKSSQAPKLLFHYYDKDFNNEADTPDNFQSRRPNTSFCFLDIRSPGLGDTAMYLCATSRGGGSGFTDTQYFGPGTRLTVL.

This chain uses TRBV19 with TRBJ2-5, with D possibly being TRBD1 or TRBD2 (5 bases each). V lost 3 bases to trimming and J lost 3 bases, with 11 bases between them. CDR1 LNHDA and CDR2 SQIVND come from the germline V gene (reference sequence). This CDR3 has 14 amino acids. CDR3 in amino acids: CASSISGTKETQYF. CDR3 in DNA: TGTGCCAGTAGTATTTCCGGGACCAAAGAGACCCAGTACTTC.

This chain uses TRBV11-2 with TRBJ1-3, with 8 nucleotides matching TRBD1. The CDR3 runs to 17 residues. V lost 0 bases and J lost 4; bases outside the gene matches: 8. Germline CDR1 and CDR2: SGHAT and FQNNGV. The CDR3 DNA sequence: TGTGCCAGCAGCTTAGACCCCAGGGGGCGTCAGGGAAACACCATATATTTT. It is translated as CASSLDPRGRQGNTIYF. The variable domain in full, with the rest retrieved from reference TRBV11-2 and TRBJ1-3, is EAGVAQSPRYKIIEKRQSVAFWCNPISGHATLYWYQQILGQGPKLLIQFQNNGVVDDSQLPKDRFSAERLKGVDSTLKIQPAKLEDSAVYLCASSLDPRGRQGNTIYFGEGSWLTVV.

This clone was recorded once. J is TRBJ2-7 and V is TRBV6-5; possible D gene TRBD2, 5 bases. The CDR3 runs to 16 residues. From germline, CDR1 is MNHEY and CDR2 SVGAGI. Trimming took off 0 bases at V and 0 bases at J, with 12 bases between the two ends. CDR3 coding DNA: TGTGCCAGCAGTTACTCGTTTACGGGAATCTCCTACGAGCAGTACTTC. As protein: CASSYSFTGISYEQYF.

The rearrangement uses TRBV13 and TRBJ2-7; the D gene could be TRBD1 or TRBD2 (5 bases each). Germline V lookup: CDR1 PRHDT, CDR2 FYEKMQ (reference sequence). Trimming removed 6 bases at V and 0 bases at J, with 18 bases between. The CDR3 totals 16 residues. This CDR3 reads CASRTLTGTASYEQYF. In DNA form, the CDR3 reads TGTGCCAGCAGAACTCTAACCGGGACGGCCTCCTACGAGCAGTACTTC.

V is TRBV5-6 and J is TRBJ1-1, with D uncertain. The CDR3 spans 13 residues. V was clipped by 0 bases and J by 7 bases, with 10 bases between them. The germline CDR1 and CDR2 sequences are SGHDT and YYEEEE. This CDR3 reads CASSLASAIEAFF. For the CDR3, the DNA is TGTGCCAGCAGCTTGGCCTCTGCGATTGAAGCTTTCTTT.

CDR3 in amino acids: CASSFRGPTNTEAFF. In DNA, the CDR3 is TGTGCCAGCAGTTTCCGGGGACCGACGAACACTGAAGCTTTCTTT. This chain uses TRBV6-6 with TRBJ1-1; maybe TRBD1 (5 bases). The CDR3 runs 15 residues. V shed 4 bases and J shed 1 base, with 13 bases lying between them. Germline CDR1 is MNHNY and CDR2 is SVGAGI (reference sequence).

The V call is TRBV11-3, the J call TRBJ2-1; 8 bases line up with TRBD2. After removal of 4 bases from V and 8 bases from J, the junction contained 16 bases not matched to a gene. CDR3 length: 17 residues. Germline V gene lookup returns CDR1 SGHNT and CDR2 YENEEA. CDR3 protein: CASSSDEQAGDLDEQFF. As DNA, the CDR3 is TGTGCCAGCAGCTCAGATGAACAAGCGGGGGATTTGGATGAGCAGTTCTTC.

V and J are TRBV6-1 and TRBJ2-7; maybe TRBD1 (6 bases). The V gene lost 5 bases and the J gene lost 0 bases, with 11 bases spanning the gap. The CDR3 is 14 amino acids. Germline lookup yields CDR1 MNHNS and CDR2 SASEGT. The CDR3, as DNA: TGTGCCAGCAGTACGGGACAAAGCTCCTACGAGCAGTACTTC. Translated: CASSTGQSSYEQYF.

The chain links TRBV7-6 to TRBJ2-3, with D unclear. Trimming removed 1 base from V and 0 bases from J, with 8 bases in between. There are 15 residues in the CDR3. Germline V gene sequence: CDR1 SGHVS, CDR2 FNYEAQ. The DNA for the CDR3 is TGTGCCAGCAGCTTAGAAGCTGCTAGCACAGATACGCAGTATTTT. Translated: CASSLEAASTDTQYF.

The rearrangement links TRBV7-3 to TRBJ2-1; 8 positions agree with TRBD2. V dropped 2 bases and J dropped 0; count of bases not matched to a gene: 9. Germline-derived CDR1 and CDR2 are SGHTA and FQGTGA. CDR3 length: 18 residues. This CDR3 reads CASSLVAGWVTSYNEQFF. CDR3 in DNA: TGTGCCAGCAGCTTAGTAGCGGGATGGGTGACCTCCTACAATGAGCAGTTCTTC.

This clone showed up just a few times. Other DNA sequences in this sample translate to the same CDR3. V is TRBV15 and J is TRBJ2-7; perhaps TRBD2 as D (5 bases). The V gene's germline CDR1 is LNHNV and CDR2 YYDKDF (reference sequence). V gave up 0 bases and J gave up 2 bases, with 8 bases separating them. The CDR3 covers 14 residues. The DNA for the CDR3 is TGTGCCACCAGCAGAGATGTCGGGGCCTACGAGCAGTACTTC. This encodes CATSRDVGAYEQYF.

This chain uses TRBV2 with TRBJ1-1, with D perhaps matching TRBD1 (6 bases). V was clipped by 5 bases and J by 4 bases, with 17 bases between them. Germline CDR1 is SNHLY and CDR2 is FYNNEI. This CDR3 comprises 15 residues. CDR3 nucleotides: TGTGCCAGCAGTCTACCCCGGGGAGGGGGCACTGAAGCTTTCTTT. The encoded protein is CASSLPRGGGTEAFF.